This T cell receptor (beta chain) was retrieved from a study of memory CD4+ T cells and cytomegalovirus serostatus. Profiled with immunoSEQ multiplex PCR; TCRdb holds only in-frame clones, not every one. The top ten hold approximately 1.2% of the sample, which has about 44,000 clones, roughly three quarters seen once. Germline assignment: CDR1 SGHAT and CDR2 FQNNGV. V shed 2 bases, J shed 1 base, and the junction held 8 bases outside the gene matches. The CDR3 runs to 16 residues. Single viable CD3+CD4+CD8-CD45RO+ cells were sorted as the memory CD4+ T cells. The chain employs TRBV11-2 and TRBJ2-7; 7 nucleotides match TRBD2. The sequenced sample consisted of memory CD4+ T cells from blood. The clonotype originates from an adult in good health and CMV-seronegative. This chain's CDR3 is CASSLRAGAGSYEQYF. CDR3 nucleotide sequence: TGTGCCAGCAGCTTAAGGGCGGGAGCTGGGTCCTACGAGCAGTACTTC. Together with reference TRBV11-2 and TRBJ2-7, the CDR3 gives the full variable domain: EAGVAQSPRYKIIEKRQSVAFWCNPISGHATLYWYQQILGQGPKLLIQFQNNGVVDDSQLPKDRFSAERLKGVDSTLKIQPAKLEDSAVYLCASSLRAGAGSYEQYFGPGTRLTVT.